This TCR beta chain was captured by sequencing in a study of cytomegalovirus exposure and HLA in healthy donors. In germline, CDR1 is MNHEY, CDR2 SMNVEV (reference sequence). CDR3 length: 14 residues. V lost 6 bases to trimming and J lost 1 base, with 12 bases between them. The PCR contained 60 Vbeta and 13 Jbeta primers. Clones were read by immunoSEQ multiplex PCR, and TCRdb kept only the in-frame ones, dropping some. The repertoire consists of 80,000 or so clones, with about 79% occurring once and the leading ten covering 7% to 9%. The chain uses TRBV27 and TRBJ1-2; TRBD1 might be the D (5 bases). The sample was PBMCs. The sequence derives from a woman aged 40 to 50 in good health and CMV-seronegative. CDR3 nucleotides: TGTGCCAGCAGCTCGCGGCAGGGTAACTATGGCTACACCTTC. Its protein product is CASSSRQGNYGYTF.